Listed here are 17 T cell receptor beta chains from one sample, sequenced in a study of read filtering for tumor transcriptome and immune sequencing. From roughly 390 ng of RNA, a library with molecular barcoded alpha/delta and beta/gamma adaptors was made. TCRdb itself ran the reads through MiXCR, one entry per CDR3 protein. Among roughly 93,000 distinct CDR3 sequences listed, 20% to 25% were seen once. The sequenced material came from a population of CD138-negative cells sorted from bone marrow. All receptors come from a donor at least 40 years old with multiple myeloma.

This clonotype showed up many times. The chain is built from TRBV20-1 and TRBJ2-1; 9 nucleotides line up with TRBD1. The junction had 4 bases not matched to a gene; V was cut back by 3 bases and J by 4 bases. Germline V gene lookup returns CDR1 DFQATT and CDR2 SNEGSKA (reference sequence). The CDR3 has 14 amino acids. The CDR3 spells CSARRDRVYNEQFF. Written as DNA, the CDR3 is TGCAGTGCTAGGCGGGACAGGGTTTACAATGAGCAGTTCTTC.

This clonotype has a handful of counts. A much larger clonotype is one base distant, so this may be a read error. The chain employs TRBV20-1 and TRBJ2-2, with D perhaps TRBD1 (6 bases). Germline assignment: CDR1 DFQATT and CDR2 SNEGSKA (reference sequence). CDR3 size: 13 residues. CDR3 amino acids: CGAHRANTGELFF. The CDR3, as DNA: TGCGGTGCCCACAGGGCAAACACCGGGGAGCTGTTTTTT.

This clonotype was recorded at least ten times. The chain recombines TRBV5-1 with TRBJ2-1; tentative D call: TRBD2 (7 bases). The germline V gene encodes CDR1 SGHRS and CDR2 YFSETQ. The CDR3 is 14 residues long. Trimming took off 7 bases at V and 6 bases at J, with 17 bases between the two ends. The CDR3 here is CASARGGGSNEQFF. In DNA form, the CDR3 reads TGCGCCAGCGCCCGCGGGGGCGGTTCCAATGAGCAGTTCTTC.

This clonotype has a count of ten or more. The V and J genes are TRBV28 and TRBJ2-7, with D possibly matching TRBD2 (6 bases). The germline V gene encodes CDR1 MDHEN and CDR2 SYDVKM. The germline V and J ends were trimmed by 3 bases and 2 bases, with 14 bases remaining between them. This CDR3 is 15 amino acids long. The chain's CDR3 is CASSFFGGSAYEQYF. The CDR3 bases are TGTGCCAGCAGTTTTTTCGGGGGTTCAGCCTACGAGCAGTACTTC.

This clonotype occurred once. A read error may be the cause here, since a much bigger clone is one base away. This chain connects TRBV28 to TRBJ1-5, with D possibly matching TRBD1 (6 bases). V was cut by 1 base and J by 0 bases, with 19 bases left in between. Germline V lookup: CDR1 MDHEN, CDR2 SYDVKM. This CDR3 is 19 amino acids long. CDR3: CASSLLMWGAEYSNQPQHF. CDR3 DNA sequence: TGTGCCAGCAGTTTATTAATGTGGGGGGCCGAGTATAGCAATCAGCCCCAGCATTTT.

This clonotype was detected only once. A far more abundant clone sits one base away, making this likely a read error. The genes are TRBV20-1 and TRBJ1-6; D might be TRBD1 (5 bases). The last part of the DNA fits TRBJ1-1 better; the J call may be wrong. The length of the CDR3 is 16 residues. Germline V gives CDR1 DFQATT, CDR2 SNEGSKA (reference sequence). CDR3 region: CSARDRGRVGTTGAFF. In DNA form, the CDR3 reads TGCAGTGCTAGAGATCGTGGCAGGGTGGGAACCACTGGAGCTTTCTTT.

This clonotype came up many times. The chain combines TRBV27 with TRBJ2-7; no firm D call. V shed 5 bases and J shed 5 bases, with 16 bases lying between them. From germline, CDR1 is MNHEY and CDR2 SMNVEV (reference sequence). CDR3 length: 14 amino acids. The CDR3 here is CASSILPRMHEQYF. CDR3 nucleotides: TGTGCCAGCAGTATATTGCCGCGGATGCACGAGCAGTACTTC.

Note on this clonotype: A much larger clone sits a single nucleotide away, making a read error possible. This chain's CDR3 is CASRDRVRYEQLF. In DNA form, the CDR3 reads TGTGCCAGCAGGGACAGGGTTAGGTATGAGCAGCTCTTC. This chain links TRBV27 with TRBJ2-1, with 8 positions matching TRBD1. The CDR3 is 13 amino acids. From germline, CDR1 is MNHEY and CDR2 SMNVEV (reference sequence).

A note on this clonotype: It may be a read error: a sequence one base away is much more abundant. This chain links TRBV28 with TRBJ2-3, with 9 bases matching TRBD2. The CDR3 consists of 17 residues. The germline V gene has CDR1 MDHEN and CDR2 SYDVKM. The CDR3 coding sequence is TGTGCCGGCAGTTCCGCCCCAGCTAGCGGGACCACAGATACGCAGTATTTT. Amino acid sequence: CAGSSAPASGTTDTQYF.

This clonotype was counted at least ten times. This sequence joins TRBV12-3 or TRBV12-4 and TRBJ2-3; the D gene is possibly TRBD2 (6 bases). V was clipped by 5 bases and J by 3 bases, with 15 bases between them. This CDR3 is 15 amino acids long. Written as DNA, the CDR3 is TGTGCCAGCAGTCGGAGGGGCCTTCAGACAGATACGCAGTATTTT. This gives the protein CASSRRGLQTDTQYF.

This clonotype occurred a few times. This chain links TRBV12-3 or TRBV12-4 with TRBJ2-7; the D gene is possibly TRBD2 (7 bases). The CDR3 consists of 14 residues. V gave up 5 bases and J gave up 0 bases, with 11 bases separating them. As DNA, the CDR3 is TGTGCCAGCAGTAGGGGGGGGAGCTCCTACGAGCAGTACTTC. It yields the protein CASSRGGSSYEQYF.

This clonotype was picked up many times. The chain combines TRBV7-2 with TRBJ2-3; D is perhaps TRBD2 (6 bases). CDR1 and CDR2 from the germline V gene are SGHTA and FQGNSA. Deletions cut 6 bases from V and 3 bases from J, with 10 bases between. CDR3 length equals 13 residues. For the CDR3, the DNA is TGTGCCAGCAGTAACCGGGGGACAGATACGCAGTATTTT. Encoded protein: CASSNRGTDTQYF.

The table lists this clonotype with many counts. The chain recombines TRBV20-1 with TRBJ1-1, with D unresolved. The V gene's germline CDR1 is DFQATT and CDR2 SNEGSKA (reference sequence). Trimming took 5 bases from V and 6 from J, leaving 13 bases between them. The CDR3 is 12 residues long. The CDR3 loop reads CSARVGFAEAFF. Here the CDR3 DNA reads TGCAGTGCTCGAGTAGGGTTCGCTGAAGCTTTCTTT.

In this sample, this clonotype turned up many times. The chain has TRBV2 and TRBJ1-1, with D unresolved. V was shortened by 11 bases and J by 4 bases, with 17 bases between the two germline ends. This CDR3 contains 13 residues. Per germline, CDR1 SNHLY and CDR2 FYNNEI. CDR3 sequence reads: CAGSLNWGTEAFF. CDR3 nucleotides: TGTGCCGGCTCCCTGAACTGGGGCACTGAAGCTTTCTTT.

V is TRBV11-2 and J is TRBJ1-3; unclear D gene. There are 18 residues in the CDR3. CDR1 and CDR2 from the germline V gene are SGHAT and FQNNGV. The V end lost 4 bases, the J end lost 3 bases, and 22 bases lay between the germline ends. The CDR3 nucleotides read TGTGCCAGCAGCTCAGCGGGCCCTTCGGTGAAGGGTGGAAACACCATATATTTT. This encodes CASSSAGPSVKGGNTIYF.

At least ten counts were recorded for this clonotype. V is TRBV28 and J is TRBJ2-2; 9 nucleotides agree with TRBD2. With 4 bases clipped from V and 4 bases from J, the junction kept 7 bases outside the gene matches. The CDR3 is made up of 16 amino acids. CDR1 is MDHEN, CDR2 SYDVKM, per germline. CDR3 amino acids: CASSSPGRGGTGELFF. The CDR3 coding sequence is TGTGCCAGCAGTTCCCCGGGGCGGGGGGGCACCGGGGAGCTGTTTTTT. The full variable domain, completed using reference TRBV28 and TRBJ2-2, is DVKVTQSSRYLVKRTGEKVFLECVQDMDHENMFWYRQDPGLGLRLIYFSYDVKMKEKGDIPEGYSVSREKKERFSLILESASTNQTSMYLCASSSPGRGGTGELFFGEGSRLTVL.

This clonotype came up many times. This chain uses TRBV27 with TRBJ2-2; 7 bases are shared with TRBD2. This CDR3 contains 14 residues. CDR1 MNHEY and CDR2 SMNVEV come from the germline V gene (reference sequence). J lost 7 bases, V lost 8 bases, and 10 bases had no gene match. DNA for the CDR3: TGTGCCAGCCTTCCTACGGGGGGTGGCGGGGAGCTGTTTTTT. As protein: CASLPTGGGGELFF.